These 27 T cell receptor beta chains share one sample of origin, sequenced in a study of identical twins. One entry per CDR3 protein, called by TCRdb with MiXCR from the 5' RACE reads. The repertoire includes roughly 720,000 distinct CDR3 sequences, 15% to 20% of them detected once, and roughly 13% sits in the top ten. These data were likewise used in another study, on T cells expressing NK-cell markers.

Input material: PBMCs. The origin of the receptors is a woman between 18 and 29 years old in good health.

This clonotype occurred many times. CDR3 loop: CASSTTWGGQGNEQFF. The CDR3 DNA reads as TGCGCCAGCAGCACGACGTGGGGCGGTCAGGGGAATGAGCAGTTCTTC. This chain connects TRBV5-1 to TRBJ2-1, with D tentatively TRBD1 (6 bases). The germline gives CDR1 SGHRS, CDR2 YFSETQ. Trimming took 4 bases from V and 7 from J, leaving 21 bases between them. This CDR3 has 16 amino acids.

This chain links TRBV20-1 with TRBJ2-5; the D call may be TRBD1 or TRBD2 (5 bases each). The CDR3 totals 14 residues. Per germline, CDR1 DFQATT and CDR2 SNEGSKA (reference sequence). Trimming took off 5 bases at V and 2 bases at J, with 15 bases between the two ends. DNA of the CDR3: TGCAGTGCTGGGGCGGGTGGTGGACAAGAGACCCAGTACTTC. This sequence encodes CSAGAGGGQETQYF.

The DNA of the CDR3 is TGTGCCAGCAGTTTAGCGGGACAGGGGTCCCACGAGCAGTACTTC. Translated: CASSLAGQGSHEQYF. This chain joins TRBV12-3 or TRBV12-4 and TRBJ2-7, with 10 nucleotides matching TRBD1. The CDR3 has 15 amino acids. J was trimmed by 5 bases and V by 0 bases; bases with no gene match: 4.

This clonotype came up a few times. The chain recombines TRBV20-1 with TRBJ2-1; D ambiguous. CDR1 and CDR2 from the germline V gene are DFQATT and SNEGSKA (reference sequence). V was clipped by 6 bases and J by 7 bases, with 13 bases between them. The CDR3 length is 12 residues. CDR3 protein: CSAPGLRNEQFF. In nucleotides, the CDR3 is TGCAGTGCCCCTGGGCTGAGAAATGAGCAGTTCTTC.

This clonotype was recorded a few times. The chain combines TRBV6-2 or TRBV6-3 with TRBJ2-3; 7 nucleotides align to TRBD2. The CDR3 contains 15 residues. Germline V gene lookup returns CDR1 MNHEY and CDR2 SVGEGT. The V gene end was trimmed by 2 bases and the J gene end by 6 bases; junction bases not matched to a gene: 8. The CDR3: CASSYLGGRWDTQYF. CDR3 sequence (DNA): TGTGCCAGCAGTTACCTCGGCGGGAGATGGGATACGCAGTATTTT.

DNA of the CDR3: TGCGCCAGCAGCCAGCTAATCTACTCTGGGGCCAACGTCCTGACTTTC. It codes for CASSQLIYSGANVLTF. The chain is built from TRBV4-3 and TRBJ2-6, with unresolved D. The CDR3 totals 16 residues. V was cut by 3 bases and J by 0 bases, with 9 bases left in between. CDR1 is LGHNA, CDR2 YSLEER, per germline.

This clonotype has a handful of counts. The gene calls are TRBV20-1 and TRBJ1-1; D remains ambiguous. Trimming shortened V by 3 bases and J by 5 bases, and 13 bases separated the two germline ends. The CDR3 covers 13 residues. CDR1 and CDR2 from the germline V gene are DFQATT and SNEGSKA (reference sequence). The CDR3 protein is CSASGNILTEAFF. The DNA of the CDR3 is TGCAGTGCTAGTGGGAATATATTAACTGAAGCTTTCTTT.

The chain combines TRBV7-6 with TRBJ2-5; D possibly corresponds to TRBD2 (5 bases). Germline CDR1 is SGHVS and CDR2 is FNYEAQ. V was pared by 6 bases and J by 5 bases, with 10 bases between. This CDR3 has 12 amino acids. The CDR3 loop reads CASSRAAETQYF. CDR3 sequence (DNA): TGTGCCAGCAGTAGAGCGGCGGAGACCCAGTACTTC.

This clonotype was picked up many times. The genes are TRBV12-3 or TRBV12-4 and TRBJ2-7; 7 bases align to TRBD1. This CDR3 has 14 residues. Trimming cost V 1 base and J 0 bases; bases outside gene matches: 0. For the CDR3, the DNA is TGTGCCAGCAGTTTAGAGGGGGCCTCCTACGAGCAGTACTTC. Translating it yields CASSLEGASYEQYF.

This clonotype was seen many times. The chain employs TRBV12-3 or TRBV12-4 and TRBJ1-4; no firm D call. The V end was cut by 3 bases, the J end by 0 bases, with 11 bases between. The CDR3 consists of 16 residues. In DNA form, the CDR3 reads TGTGCCAGCAGTTTCCCCTCTGCTACAACTAATGAAAAACTGTTTTTT. Its translation is CASSFPSATTNEKLFF.

This clonotype was seen ten or more times. The CDR3 DNA sequence: TGTGCCACCAGCGGGGGGGCGGTAGATGAGCAGTTCTTC. Its protein is CATSGGAVDEQFF. The V call is TRBV24-1, the J call TRBJ2-1, with 8 bases matching TRBD2. The CDR3 runs 13 residues. Germline V lookup: CDR1 KGHDR, CDR2 SFDVKD. After removal of 7 bases from V and 8 bases from J, the junction contained 6 bases not matched to a gene.

The V and J genes are TRBV18 and TRBJ2-1, with 9 bases aligning to TRBD2. In germline, CDR1 is KGHSH, CDR2 LQKENI. With V trimmed by 3 bases and J by 2 bases, 5 bases remained unmatched. This CDR3 contains 16 residues. DNA of the CDR3: TGTGCCAGCTCACCGTTAGCGGGGGCGACCTACAATGAGCAGTTCTTC. Amino acids: CASSPLAGATYNEQFF.

This clonotype turned up a few times. The chain combines TRBV10-1 with TRBJ2-7; D gene uncertain. This CDR3 has 13 residues. CDR1 and CDR2 (germline): WNHNN, SYGVQD (reference sequence). Trimming removed 2 bases from V and 3 bases from J, with 8 bases in between. The CDR3 DNA reads as TGCGCCAGCAGTGAGGGCAGATACTACGAGCAGTACTTC. It codes for CASSEGRYYEQYF.

This clonotype was counted a few times. The chain couples TRBV29-1 to TRBJ1-1, with D unclear. V was cut by 6 bases and J by 3 bases, with 8 bases left in between. Germline CDR1 is SQVTM and CDR2 is ANQGSEA. This CDR3 is 11 amino acids long. The CDR3 nucleotides read TGCAGCGTCCTCAGGTACACTGAAGCTTTCTTT. Protein sequence: CSVLRYTEAFF.

The rearrangement links TRBV4-2 to TRBJ2-7, with D unresolved. V gave up 0 bases and J gave up 2 bases, with 14 bases separating them. Germline lookup yields CDR1 LGHNA and CDR2 YNFKEQ. The CDR3 covers 16 residues. In nucleotides, the CDR3 is TGTGCCAGCAGCCAAGATTTTCTGGGGAACCCCTACGAGCAGTACTTC. Protein sequence: CASSQDFLGNPYEQYF.

There are many counts of this clonotype. The gene calls are TRBV7-9 and TRBJ2-7; D is possibly TRBD2 (5 bases). V lost 11 bases, J lost 0 bases, and 17 bases lay in between. Germline V CDR1 and CDR2: SEHNR, FQNEAQ (reference sequence). This CDR3 comprises 14 residues. This CDR3 is CADQDGVNSYEQYF. In DNA, the CDR3 is TGTGCCGACCAAGACGGGGTTAACTCCTACGAGCAGTACTTC.

In this sample, this clonotype turned up a few times. The rearrangement uses TRBV7-9 and TRBJ2-5, with D perhaps matching TRBD1 (5 bases). From germline, CDR1 is SEHNR and CDR2 FQNEAQ (reference sequence). The CDR3 sequence is 14 residues long. Trimming removed 3 bases from V and 4 bases from J, with 12 bases in between. CDR3 sequence (DNA): TGTGCCAGCAGCTTCGGCGGTACAGGAGAGACCCAGTACTTC. It yields the protein CASSFGGTGETQYF.

V gene TRBV27 combines with J gene TRBJ2-7; maybe TRBD2 (5 bases). The CDR3 is made up of 15 amino acids. Germline-derived CDR1 and CDR2 are MNHEY and SMNVEV (reference sequence). Trimming took 5 bases from V and 5 from J, leaving 19 bases between them. The chain's CDR3 is CASSPSGKFINEQYF. CDR3 sequence (DNA): TGTGCCAGCAGTCCCAGCGGCAAGTTTATCAACGAGCAGTACTTC.

This clonotype turned up a few times. This chain uses TRBV9 with TRBJ1-2; D is perhaps TRBD1 (5 bases). Germline loops: CDR1 SGDLS, CDR2 YYNGEE. Trimming cost V 0 bases and J 8 bases, with 8 bases left between them. CDR3 length: 12 residues. The chain's CDR3 is CASSVDGDGYTF. CDR3 sequence (DNA): TGTGCCAGCAGCGTAGATGGGGACGGCTACACCTTC. The full variable domain, in which reference TRBV9 and TRBJ1-2 provide the parts outside the CDR3, is DSGVTQTPKHLITATGQRVTLRCSPRSGDLSVYWYQQSLDQGLQFLIQYYNGEERAKGNILERFSAQQFPDLHSELNLSSLELGDSALYFCASSVDGDGYTFGSGTRLTVV.

The rearrangement links TRBV15 to TRBJ1-5; D gene uncertain. Germline values: CDR1 LNHNV, CDR2 YYDKDF (reference sequence). V lost 6 bases and J 0 bases, leaving 9 bases between the germline ends. The CDR3 totals 14 residues. CDR3 nucleotides: TGTGCCACCAGGATAATGGGTAGCAATCAGCCCCAGCATTTT. Translation: CATRIMGSNQPQHF.

This sequence joins TRBV12-3 or TRBV12-4 and TRBJ2-3, with 8 bases lining up with TRBD2. Unmatched junction bases numbered 8, after V lost 7 bases and J lost 11 bases. CDR3 size: 12 residues. CDR3 nucleotide sequence: TGTGCCAGCACCCGGGGGGGGGTAAGGCAGTATTTT. Translated: CASTRGGVRQYF.

The chain carries TRBV24-1 and TRBJ2-1; 11 bases are shared with TRBD2. The CDR3 loop spans 17 amino acids. Germline lookup yields CDR1 KGHDR and CDR2 SFDVKD. V gave up 0 bases and J gave up 7 bases; unmatched junction bases: 7. As DNA, the CDR3 is TGTGCCACCAGTGATTTGTCTAGCGGGGGGCGTATTAATGAGCAGTTCTTC. Its protein is CATSDLSSGGRINEQFF.

This clonotype has a handful of counts. The V and J genes are TRBV3-1 and TRBJ2-1; TRBD2 matches 10 bases. Germline V gene data show CDR1 as LGHDT and CDR2 as YNNKEL (reference sequence). The CDR3 contains 15 residues. V lost 4 bases, J lost 6 bases, and 6 bases stayed unmatched. CDR3 protein: CASSLLAGAPNEQFF. The CDR3, as DNA: TGTGCCAGCAGCCTCCTAGCGGGAGCCCCCAATGAGCAGTTCTTC.

CDR3 residues: CASSRYSGASYNEQFF. CDR3 coding DNA: TGTGCCAGCAGTCGGTATAGCGGGGCCTCCTACAATGAGCAGTTCTTC. The V and J genes are TRBV6-1 and TRBJ2-1; 8 bases match TRBD2. Germline V CDR1 and CDR2: MNHNS, SASEGT. The CDR3 covers 16 residues. V lost 5 bases to trimming and J lost 0 bases; unmatched junction nucleotides: 6.

The rearrangement joins TRBV4-1 to TRBJ1-6; D is unclear. Germline-derived CDR1 and CDR2 are MGHRA and YSYEKL. CDR3 size: 13 residues. The V gene lost 0 bases and the J gene lost 11 bases, with 8 bases spanning the gap. The CDR3 coding sequence is TGCGCCAGCAGCCAAGAAATCACTACACCCCTCCACTTT. Translation: CASSQEITTPLHF.

This clonotype was seen only a few times. This chain uses TRBV6-1 with TRBJ2-7; TRBD2 might be the D (6 bases). The CDR3 covers 15 residues. V shed 4 bases and J shed 0 bases, with 13 bases lying between them. Per the germline V gene, CDR1 is MNHNS and CDR2 is SASEGT. CDR3 amino acids: CASSGRDWSSYEQYF. The CDR3 nucleotides are TGTGCCAGCAGTGGGCGGGACTGGAGCTCCTACGAGCAGTACTTC.

CDR3 sequence reads: CAEGRGGEQFF. CDR3 nucleotide sequence: TGTGCCGAAGGCAGGGGAGGTGAGCAGTTCTTC. The V gene is TRBV6-6, the J gene TRBJ2-1; TRBD1 or TRBD2 may be the D gene (6 bases each). Trimming removed 11 bases from V and 9 bases from J, with 14 bases in between. This CDR3 comprises 11 residues. Germline V gene data show CDR1 as MNHNY and CDR2 as SVGAGI (reference sequence).